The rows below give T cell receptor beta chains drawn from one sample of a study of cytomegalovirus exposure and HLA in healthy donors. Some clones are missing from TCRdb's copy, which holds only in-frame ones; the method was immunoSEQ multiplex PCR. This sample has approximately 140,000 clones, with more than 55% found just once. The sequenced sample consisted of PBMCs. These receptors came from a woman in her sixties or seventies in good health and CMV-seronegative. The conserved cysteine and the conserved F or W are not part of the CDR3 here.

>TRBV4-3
ASSHRVGNSYNEQF
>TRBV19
ASSIWVGSGRGSEAF
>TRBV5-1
ASSLGQGFVNEQF
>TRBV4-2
ASSQDSGYNEQF
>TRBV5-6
ASRRGAEYEQY
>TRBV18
ASSPHTQNTEAF
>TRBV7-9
ASRRGTSGVKY
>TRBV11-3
ASSLGWRTGSPTYEQY
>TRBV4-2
ASSQESAGGTAKNIQY
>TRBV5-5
ASSLLPGQASYEQY
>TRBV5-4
ASSLRQGSSNEQF
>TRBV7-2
ASSPEGQGASPLH
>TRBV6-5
ASSYGSGGTDTQY
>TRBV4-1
ASSQRLAANQETQY
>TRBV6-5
ASSYSGVGSNQPQH
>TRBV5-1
ASWVGGSTGELF
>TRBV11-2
ASSLDLGALVYGYT
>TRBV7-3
ASSPGRDRRRETQY
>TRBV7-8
ASSEWGESGKY
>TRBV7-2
ASSRDTRRGLETQY
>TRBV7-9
ASSPQETQY
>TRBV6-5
ASSSQGALGNEQF
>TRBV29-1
SVDPGNYGYT
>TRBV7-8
ASSLQTGQVGHYEQY
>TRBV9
ASSVAGDHNQPQH
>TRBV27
ASTATSGRASLQETQY
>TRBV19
ASSLGGPQIYEQY
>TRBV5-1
ASSLGGTSGSRQTQY
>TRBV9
ASSVEGVSGRIDEQF
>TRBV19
ASRRAGSSYNEQF
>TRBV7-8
ASSLGLAGGQAYEQY
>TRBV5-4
ASSLMGQNYGYT
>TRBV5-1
ASSPYGGDENEQF
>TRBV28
AITGNNEKLF
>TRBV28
ASSLTGDQETQY
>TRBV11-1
ASSLGGTRLGDTQY
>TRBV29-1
SVTSGALRWETQY
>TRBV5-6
ASSLDPGNHEQY
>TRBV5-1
ASSLEAVGQGRNGELF
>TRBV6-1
ASGDKNQGAEAF
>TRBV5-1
ASSWVDRGEQY
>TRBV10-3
AISDQGEQY
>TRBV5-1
ASSPQGTGNTIY
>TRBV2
ASSRDMSTDTQY
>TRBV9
ASSVRQGYSPLH
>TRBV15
ATSRDRTGSYEQY
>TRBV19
ASSEPQGLGGNTGELF
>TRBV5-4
ASSVDRVGIQY